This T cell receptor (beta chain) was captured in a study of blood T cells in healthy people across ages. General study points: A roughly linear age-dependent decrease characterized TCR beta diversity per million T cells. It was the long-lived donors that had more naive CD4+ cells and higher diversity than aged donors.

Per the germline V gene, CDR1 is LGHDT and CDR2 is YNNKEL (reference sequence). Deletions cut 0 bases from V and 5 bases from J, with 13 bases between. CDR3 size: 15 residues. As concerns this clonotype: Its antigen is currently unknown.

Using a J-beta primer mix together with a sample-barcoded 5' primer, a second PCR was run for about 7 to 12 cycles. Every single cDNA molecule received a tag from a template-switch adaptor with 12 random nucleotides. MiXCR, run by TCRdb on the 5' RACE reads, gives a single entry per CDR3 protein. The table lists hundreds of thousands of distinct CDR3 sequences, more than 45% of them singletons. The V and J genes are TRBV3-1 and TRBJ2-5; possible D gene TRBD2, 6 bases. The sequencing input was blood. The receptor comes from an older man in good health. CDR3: CASSQDPPGVETQYF. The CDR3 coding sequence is TGTGCCAGCAGCCAAGATCCCCCGGGAGTGGAGACCCAGTACTTC.